The subject of this entry is one TCR beta chain. This sample was taken from a study of OX40 agonist ivuxolimab in advanced cancers. Germline CDR1 is SGHTA and CDR2 is FQGNSA. V lost 8 bases to trimming and J lost 0 bases, with 17 bases between them. The CDR3 has 15 amino acids. Here immunoSEQ multiplex PCR was the method, and the copy in TCRdb shows in-frame clones only, minus some. The sample carries about 80,000 clones, 92% recorded once. The clonotype comes from an adult with an advanced solid tumor such as melanoma, head and neck, liver or kidney cancer. V is TRBV7-2 and J is TRBJ2-7, with D possibly being TRBD1 (6 bases). Sequenced here: CD4+ or CD8+ T cells sorted from blood, sampled in a trial of the OX40 agonist ivuxolimab. The CDR3: CASRYRDTSSYEQYF. The CDR3 region has the DNA TGTGCCAGCCGCTACCGGGACACAAGCTCCTACGAGCAGTACTTC. The full variable domain, completed using reference TRBV7-2 and TRBJ2-7, is GAGVSQSPSNKVTEKGKDVELRCDPISGHTALYWYRQSLGQGLEFLIYFQGNSAPDKSGLPSDRFSAERTGGSVSTLTIQRTQQEDSAVYLCASRYRDTSSYEQYFGPGTRLTVT.